The 23 T cell receptor beta chains in this list originate from one sample, sequenced in a study of technical replicates of blood from a handful of donors. Sequenced by immunoSEQ multiplex PCR; TCRdb stores in-frame clones only, minus some. This sample has around 65,000 clones, with about 86% found just once. Sequences were obtained from PBMCs. These TCRs come from a human donor in good health. Some clones in this sample may be carry-over from other donors' samples.

This chain joins TRBV2 and TRBJ2-7; TRBD2 matches 10 bases. The CDR3 is 13 amino acids. The germline CDR1 and CDR2 sequences are SNHLY and FYNNEI. V was clipped by 9 bases and J by 3 bases; unmatched bases: 5. DNA of the CDR3: TGTGCCAGTAAGCGGGAGGGCCACTACGAGCAGTACTTC. This translates into CASKREGHYEQYF.

The V gene is TRBV7-2, the J gene TRBJ2-1, with TRBD2 matching 9 bases. The CDR3 spans 15 residues. Unmatched junction bases numbered 0, after V lost 3 bases and J lost 0 bases. Germline lookup yields CDR1 SGHTA and CDR2 FQGNSA. The CDR3 nucleotides are TGTGCCAGCAGCTTTAGCGGGGGCTCCTACAATGAGCAGTTCTTC. Protein: CASSFSGGSYNEQFF.

The chain's CDR3 is CASSLEGRGGSYEQYF. The DNA of the CDR3 is TGTGCCAGCAGCTTAGAGGGTAGGGGAGGCTCCTACGAGCAGTACTTC. The chain carries TRBV7-9 and TRBJ2-7; D may be TRBD2 (6 bases). Deletions cut 1 base from V and 0 bases from J, with 13 bases between. Germline CDR1 reads SEHNR; CDR2 reads FQNEAQ (reference sequence). The CDR3 has 16 residues.

The rearrangement joins TRBV15 to TRBJ2-2; 8 nucleotides line up with TRBD1. Per germline, CDR1 LNHNV and CDR2 YYDKDF (reference sequence). The junction had 6 bases not matched to a gene; V was cut back by 5 bases and J by 4 bases. The CDR3 covers 15 residues. CDR3 protein: CATSGGQETTGELFF. The CDR3 coding sequence is TGTGCCACCAGCGGGGGACAGGAGACCACCGGGGAGCTGTTTTTT. Full variable domain (missing parts from reference TRBV15 and TRBJ2-2): DAMVIQNPRYQVTQFGKPVTLSCSQTLNHNVMYWYQQKSSQAPKLLFHYYDKDFNNEADTPDNFQSRRPNTSFCFLDIRSPGLGDTAMYLCATSGGQETTGELFFGEGSRLTVL.

The chain combines TRBV29-1 with TRBJ2-7; 13 bases match TRBD2. The CDR3 spans 14 residues. The J segment lost 3 bases and the V segment lost 3 bases, leaving 2 bases of the junction unmatched. CDR1 is SQVTM, CDR2 ANQGSEA, per germline. This CDR3 is CSVETSGGSYEQYF. The CDR3 region has the DNA TGCAGCGTTGAGACTAGCGGGGGGAGCTACGAGCAGTACTTC.

V usage is TRBV21-1 and J usage is TRBJ1-2; TRBD1 is the table's D call and was not checked against the DNA. TRBV21-1 is termed a pseudogene. The CDR3 has 15 residues. The CDR3: CASSSWGRSNYGYTF. CDR3 bases: TGTGCCAGCAGCTCCTGGGGCAGGAGTAACTATGGCTACACCTTC.

The gene calls are TRBV18 and TRBJ2-5; perhaps TRBD1 as D (5 bases). Germline CDR1 and CDR2: KGHSH and LQKENI. Trimming left V 0 bases short and J 10 bases short, with 18 bases between. The CDR3 runs to 15 residues. The CDR3 protein is CASSPPGQAPVIQYF. In DNA form, the CDR3 reads TGTGCCAGCTCACCACCCGGACAAGCCCCAGTCATCCAGTACTTC.

In this sample, this clone turned up many times. The gene calls are TRBV2 and TRBJ2-1, with D maybe TRBD2 (5 bases). V lost 3 bases, J lost 4 bases, and 13 bases lay in between. The CDR3 has 15 residues. Germline V gives CDR1 SNHLY, CDR2 FYNNEI. The CDR3 sequence is CASSDGETIYNEQFF. The CDR3 coding sequence is TGTGCCAGCAGTGATGGGGAGACGATTTACAATGAGCAGTTCTTC.

DNA for the CDR3: TGTGCCAGCAGCCTACAGGGGGGGCTCAACAATGAGCAGTTCTTC. It codes for CASSLQGGLNNEQFF. The J gene is TRBJ2-1, the V gene TRBV6-5; D possibly corresponds to TRBD1 (8 bases). The CDR3 is made up of 15 amino acids. V lost 6 bases to trimming and J lost 5 bases, with 17 bases between them. Germline lookup yields CDR1 MNHEY and CDR2 SVGAGI.

J is TRBJ2-3 and V is TRBV7-3; 7 bases are shared with TRBD1. The CDR3 contains 15 residues. Germline lookup yields CDR1 SGHTA and CDR2 FQGTGA. Trimming took 5 bases from V and 4 from J; bases not matched to a gene: 9. The CDR3 DNA follows: TGTGCCAGCAGCCGGGACAGCAAAGGGGCAGATACGCAGTATTTT. Protein sequence: CASSRDSKGADTQYF.

The V gene is TRBV5-1, the J gene TRBJ2-5, with TRBD2 matching 12 bases. Germline lookup yields CDR1 SGHRS and CDR2 YFSETQ. V lost 4 bases, J lost 4 bases, and 5 bases stayed unmatched. The CDR3 is made up of 15 amino acids. The DNA of the CDR3 is TGCGCCAGCAGCCCTAGCGGGGGGGCCTCAGAGACCCAGTACTTC. It codes for CASSPSGGASETQYF.

This clone appeared a single time. The V gene is TRBV11-3, the J gene TRBJ1-2; D not resolved. There are 13 residues in the CDR3. V was trimmed by 4 bases and J by 2 bases, leaving 8 bases between them. Per germline, CDR1 SGHNT and CDR2 YENEEA. The CDR3 DNA is TGTGCCAGCAGCTCCCTTTTCAACTATGGCTACACCTTC. Residues: CASSSLFNYGYTF.

V usage is TRBV5-1 and J usage is TRBJ1-4; D unclear. Germline loops: CDR1 SGHRS, CDR2 YFSETQ. V lost 0 bases and J lost 8, with 14 bases in between. The CDR3 has 15 amino acids. This chain's CDR3 is CASSLASREEEKLFF. CDR3 nucleotide sequence: TGCGCCAGCAGCTTGGCTTCACGAGAGGAGGAAAAACTGTTTTTT.

The chain links TRBV5-1 to TRBJ2-5, with D possibly TRBD1 on 6 matching bases. Germline-derived CDR1 and CDR2 are SGHRS and YFSETQ. V dropped 6 bases and J dropped 5 bases, with 26 bases sitting between them. This CDR3 has 17 amino acids. The CDR3 DNA reads as TGCGCCAGCAATCCTGGCTGGGGGCACAAAATCGGGGAGACCCAGTACTTC. Its translation is CASNPGWGHKIGETQYF.

V and J are TRBV9 and TRBJ1-3; D is possibly TRBD1 (6 bases). V was clipped by 0 bases and J by 0 bases, with 16 bases between them. Germline CDR1 is SGDLS and CDR2 is YYNGEE. CDR3 size: 18 residues. Written as DNA, the CDR3 is TGTGCCAGCAGCGTAGTCCCTTCCAGGGGAAACTCTGGAAACACCATATATTTT. Amino acids: CASSVVPSRGNSGNTIYF. Full variable domain (missing parts from reference TRBV9 and TRBJ1-3): DSGVTQTPKHLITATGQRVTLRCSPRSGDLSVYWYQQSLDQGLQFLIQYYNGEERAKGNILERFSAQQFPDLHSELNLSSLELGDSALYFCASSVVPSRGNSGNTIYFGEGSWLTVV.

V usage is TRBV2 and J usage is TRBJ2-7, with 8 bases aligning to TRBD2. Germline V gene data show CDR1 as SNHLY and CDR2 as FYNNEI. V shed 3 bases, J shed 6 bases, and the junction held 10 bases outside the gene matches. This CDR3 has 15 amino acids. Written as DNA, the CDR3 is TGTGCCAGCAGTGAGGGTCTAGCGGGTACACGCGAGCAGTACTTC. Translating gives CASSEGLAGTREQYF.

V usage is TRBV7-2 and J usage is TRBJ2-7, with 7 bases identical to TRBD1. The length of the CDR3 is 16 residues. Germline CDR1 and CDR2: SGHTA and FQGNSA. Germline trimming cut 3 bases from V and 1 base from J; bases unmatched to any gene: 9. CDR3 sequence (DNA): TGTGCCAGCAGCTTCCTCGGACAGGTTTCTTCCTACGAGCAGTACTTC. This codes for CASSFLGQVSSYEQYF.

This chain links TRBV9 with TRBJ2-1; a weak D match, TRBD2 (6 bases). Germline-derived CDR1 and CDR2 are SGDLS and YYNGEE. V was shortened by 0 bases and J by 8 bases, with 15 bases between the two germline ends. The CDR3 totals 15 residues. As DNA, the CDR3 is TGTGCCAGCAGCGTAGTAGTGGGAGGACTCGATGAGCAGTTCTTC. Protein product: CASSVVVGGLDEQFF.

V and J are TRBV7-2 and TRBJ2-3; 8 bases map to TRBD2. The CDR3 runs 15 residues. The V segment lost 5 bases and the J segment 1 base; nucleotides outside the gene matches: 5. The germline CDR1 and CDR2 sequences are SGHTA and FQGNSA. The CDR3 DNA sequence: TGTGCCAGCAGCCTACAGACTAGCGGCACAGATACGCAGTATTTT. This gives the protein CASSLQTSGTDTQYF.

A few counts support this clone. This chain uses TRBV4-3 with TRBJ2-5; TRBD2 agrees at 11 bases. The germline gives CDR1 LGHNA, CDR2 YSLEER. V lost 3 bases to trimming and J lost 5 bases; unmatched junction nucleotides: 8. The CDR3 has 16 amino acids. The CDR3 here is CASSQGVAGGPETQYF. The CDR3, as DNA: TGCGCCAGCAGCCAGGGGGTAGCGGGAGGGCCGGAGACCCAGTACTTC.

The J gene is TRBJ2-3, the V gene TRBV6-4; TRBD1 matches at 10 bases. Germline V gene lookup returns CDR1 MRHNA and CDR2 SNTAGT. With 5 bases clipped from V and 2 bases from J, the junction kept 4 bases outside the gene matches. The CDR3 spans 15 residues. CDR3 in DNA: TGTGCCAGCAGTACCGGGACAGGGGCCACAGATACGCAGTATTTT. This codes for CASSTGTGATDTQYF.

The rearrangement uses TRBV2 and TRBJ2-2; 9 positions match TRBD1. V dropped 10 bases and J dropped 4; count of bases not matched to a gene: 22. From germline, CDR1 is SNHLY and CDR2 FYNNEI. The length of the CDR3 is 19 residues. The CDR3 DNA is TGTGCCATCAGGGCCAGGCACCGGGACAGGGTACTGAGCACCGGGGAGCTGTTTTTT. Its protein product is CAIRARHRDRVLSTGELFF.

CDR3 in DNA: TGTGCCAGTAGTAGCGGCAGATACACTGAAGCTTTCTTT. Protein: CASSSGRYTEAFF. The chain joins TRBV19 to TRBJ1-1; D not resolved. V lost 4 bases and J lost 3, with 9 bases in between. The CDR3 has 13 amino acids. The germline V gene has CDR1 LNHDA and CDR2 SQIVND (reference sequence).